Listed here are 24 T cell receptor beta chains from one sample, sequenced in a study of cytomegalovirus exposure and HLA in healthy donors. PCR used 60 Vbeta primers and 13 Jbeta primers. Measured with immunoSEQ multiplex PCR; TCRdb has only the in-frame clones, and not every one. The repertoire holds some 150,000 clones, with 70% to 85% as singletons. The sequencing sample was made of PBMCs. These receptors were collected from a human donor in good health.

This clone was seen more than once but under ten times. J is TRBJ1-2 and V is TRBV6-1; 9 positions agree with TRBD1. The V segment lost 9 bases and the J segment 7 bases; nucleotides outside the gene matches: 9. The CDR3 contains 13 residues. Germline CDR1 MNHNS, CDR2 SASEGT. The CDR3 protein is CARPRDRVGGYTF. Written as DNA, the CDR3 is TGTGCCAGGCCCCGGGACAGGGTGGGTGGCTACACCTTC.

The V gene is TRBV27, the J gene TRBJ1-5; D possibly corresponds to TRBD1 (5 bases). Trimming left V 5 bases short and J 3 bases short, with 14 bases between. This CDR3 has 15 residues. Germline lookup yields CDR1 MNHEY and CDR2 SMNVEV (reference sequence). In nucleotides, the CDR3 is TGTGCCAGCAGTCTCGATAGGGGCCTCAATCAGCCCCAGCATTTT. Translating it yields CASSLDRGLNQPQHF.

V gene TRBV27 combines with J gene TRBJ2-6; D is uncertain. This CDR3 is built from 14 residues. Germline values: CDR1 MNHEY, CDR2 SMNVEV (reference sequence). The germline V and J ends were trimmed by 7 bases and 4 bases, with 11 bases remaining between them. CDR3 protein: CASTLLWGANVLTF. Written as DNA, the CDR3 is TGTGCCAGCACCCTCCTATGGGGGGCCAACGTCCTGACTTTC.

The chain uses TRBV2 and TRBJ2-7, with D uncertain. V dropped 5 bases and J dropped 9 bases, with 14 bases sitting between them. This CDR3 contains 12 residues. Germline V lookup: CDR1 SNHLY, CDR2 FYNNEI. The CDR3 nucleotides read TGTGCCAGCAGTAACAGCCGGTTTGGGCAGTACTTC. Its protein product is CASSNSRFGQYF.

In DNA form, the CDR3 reads TGCGCCAGCAGCTTGGGACAGGGGAGTTTTTCACCCCTCCACTTT. As protein: CASSLGQGSFSPLHF. The V gene is TRBV5-1, the J gene TRBJ1-6, with 8 bases matching TRBD1. The V gene end was trimmed by 0 bases and the J gene end by 9 bases; junction bases not matched to a gene: 5. Germline V CDR1 and CDR2: SGHRS, YFSETQ. The CDR3 is 15 amino acids.

The chain joins TRBV19 to TRBJ1-2; D is possibly TRBD1 (5 bases). The ends were cut back, 2 bases at V and 3 bases at J, with 19 bases in the middle. Germline lookup yields CDR1 LNHDA and CDR2 SQIVND (reference sequence). The CDR3 has 17 amino acids. The CDR3 reads CASSITRFPGFDYGYTF. The CDR3 DNA reads TGTGCCAGTAGTATAACGAGATTTCCAGGGTTTGACTATGGCTACACCTTC.

This chain links TRBV4-1 with TRBJ2-3, with 15 bases lining up with TRBD2. The CDR3 runs to 17 residues. Losses at the gene ends were 2 bases for V and 6 bases for J; bases not matched to a gene: 6. Per germline, CDR1 MGHRA and CDR2 YSYEKL. The CDR3 loop is CASSQLSGLAGGDTQYF. Written as DNA, the CDR3 is TGCGCCAGCAGCCAACTCTCCGGACTAGCGGGGGGGGATACGCAGTATTTT.

The gene calls are TRBV30 and TRBJ2-7; perhaps TRBD2 as D (6 bases). Per the germline V gene, CDR1 is GTSNPN and CDR2 is SVGIG (reference sequence). CDR3 length equals 11 residues. The V end lost 7 bases, the J end lost 5 bases, and 12 bases lay between the germline ends. The CDR3 nucleotides read TGTGCCTTTGAACGCGGGGACGAGCAGTACTTC. Translating gives CAFERGDEQYF.

The CDR3 sequence: CASSAWTGGLYEQYF. For the CDR3, the DNA is TGTGCCAGCAGTGCCTGGACAGGGGGCCTCTACGAGCAGTACTTC. The J gene is TRBJ2-7, the V gene TRBV6-1; TRBD1 matches 11 bases. CDR3 size: 15 residues. Trimming at V came to 4 bases and at J to 3 bases, leaving 5 bases not matched to a gene. Germline V gene data show CDR1 as MNHNS and CDR2 as SASEGT.

The table lists this clone with a few counts. This chain uses TRBV6-5 with TRBJ1-5; D is unresolved. The CDR3 covers 15 residues. Germline assignment: CDR1 MNHEY and CDR2 SVGAGI. V shed 6 bases and J shed 3 bases, with 15 bases lying between them. In DNA form, the CDR3 reads TGTGCCAGCAGGGCTACAAGACACCCCAATCAGCCCCAGCATTTT. Translated, it gives CASRATRHPNQPQHF.

V and J are TRBV5-4 and TRBJ1-2; D might be TRBD1 (5 bases). From germline, CDR1 is SGHNT and CDR2 YYREEE (reference sequence). V shed 1 base and J shed 10 bases, with 11 bases lying between them. The CDR3 is made up of 12 amino acids. The CDR3 is CASSLLGEDYTF. In DNA form, the CDR3 reads TGTGCCAGCAGCTTGTTAGGGGAAGACTACACCTTC.

The V gene is TRBV5-1, the J gene TRBJ2-1; 8 bases line up with TRBD1. Germline V CDR1 and CDR2: SGHRS, YFSETQ. The CDR3 has 15 residues. The junction had 5 bases not matched to a gene; V was cut back by 2 bases and J by 4 bases. The CDR3 sequence: CASSFGTGPYNEQFF. The CDR3, as DNA: TGCGCCAGCAGCTTTGGGACAGGACCATACAATGAGCAGTTCTTC.

This clone was recorded only once. This chain uses TRBV4-3 with TRBJ1-2; D is undetermined. V was cut by 4 bases and J by 2 bases, with 8 bases left in between. CDR3 length: 13 amino acids. Germline V gene lookup returns CDR1 LGHNA and CDR2 YSLEER. CDR3 DNA: TGCGCCAGCAGCCTCCCCGGGAACTATGGCTACACCTTC. Translation: CASSLPGNYGYTF.

This clone was counted only a few times. The chain joins TRBV6-6 to TRBJ2-7, with a weak D call TRBD2 (6 bases). The CDR3 is made up of 14 amino acids. With 1 base removed from V and 2 bases from J, the gap between germline ends came to 9 bases. Looked up from germline, CDR1 is MNHNY and CDR2 is SVGAGI (reference sequence). The chain's CDR3 is CASSYWRGAYEQYF. The CDR3 nucleotides are TGTGCCAGCAGTTACTGGCGGGGCGCCTACGAGCAGTACTTC.

J is TRBJ1-1 and V is TRBV7-8; 11 bases are shared with TRBD1. The V gene end was trimmed by 1 base and the J gene end by 0 bases; junction bases not matched to a gene: 7. The CDR3 contains 18 residues. Germline V gene data show CDR1 as SGHVS and CDR2 as FQNEAQ. CDR3 region: CASSLGGTGGDMNTEAFF. The CDR3 bases are TGTGCCAGCAGCTTAGGCGGGACAGGGGGGGATATGAACACTGAAGCTTTCTTT.

This clone was picked up a small number of times. This chain links TRBV6-4 with TRBJ1-2; 9 bases map to TRBD1. Germline CDR1 MRHNA, CDR2 SNTAGT. The CDR3 runs to 15 residues. With 4 bases clipped from V and 4 bases from J, the junction kept 7 bases outside the gene matches. As DNA, the CDR3 is TGTGCCAGCAGTGCCCGACAGGGGGAGGTCTATGGCTACACCTTC. Encoded protein: CASSARQGEVYGYTF.

As regards this clone: A read error may account for a junction end that differs from germline. This chain joins TRBV2 and TRBJ2-5; TRBD2 matches 7 bases. Germline CDR1 and CDR2: SNHLY and FYNNEI. The CDR3 sequence is 14 residues long. The CDR3 nucleotides are TGTGTCAGCAAAAGGGGCGGGGGACAAGAGACCCAGTACTTC. It translates to CVSKRGGGQETQYF.

The chain recombines TRBV6-5 with TRBJ1-5; TRBD1 aligns across 7 bases. Trimming cost V 0 bases and J 9 bases; bases outside gene matches: 11. CDR1 and CDR2 from the germline V gene are MNHEY and SVGAGI. The CDR3 has 16 amino acids. CDR3 in DNA: TGTGCCAGCAGTTACTCGTGGGACAGCTCTGATGCGCCCCAGCATTTT. Its translation is CASSYSWDSSDAPQHF.

The rearrangement joins TRBV4-3 to TRBJ1-2, with D tentatively TRBD1 (6 bases). The germline V gene encodes CDR1 LGHNA and CDR2 YSLEER. Trimming stripped 1 base from V and 4 bases from J, with 16 bases between. CDR3 length equals 16 residues. The CDR3 nucleotides read TGCGCCAGCAGCCAAGCCCCCCAACAGGGTTCCTATGGCTACACCTTC. It yields the protein CASSQAPQQGSYGYTF.

V usage is TRBV28 and J usage is TRBJ2-2; D possibly corresponds to TRBD1 (5 bases). This CDR3 is 14 amino acids long. In germline, CDR1 is MDHEN, CDR2 SYDVKM. Trimming removed 6 bases at V and 0 bases at J, with 8 bases between. CDR3 protein: CASSRQTNTGELFF. In DNA, the CDR3 is TGTGCCAGCAGCCGACAGACGAACACCGGGGAGCTGTTTTTT.

The chain uses TRBV15 and TRBJ1-1; D is perhaps TRBD1 (6 bases). The V end was cut by 3 bases, the J end by 0 bases, with 20 bases between. Germline CDR1 and CDR2: LNHNV and YYDKDF (reference sequence). The CDR3 totals 18 residues. The chain's CDR3 is CATSSGGGRTYMNTEAFF. CDR3 coding DNA: TGTGCCACCAGCAGCGGGGGGGGCAGAACCTACATGAACACTGAAGCTTTCTTT.

The chain uses TRBV4-2 and TRBJ2-6, with 7 bases that match TRBD1. The CDR3 sequence is 17 residues long. Germline V gene sequence: CDR1 LGHNA, CDR2 YNFKEQ. Unmatched junction bases numbered 9, after V lost 4 bases and J lost 3 bases. The CDR3 region is CASSPDRAPYGANVLTF. The CDR3 coding sequence is TGTGCCAGCAGCCCCGACAGGGCCCCGTATGGGGCCAACGTCCTGACTTTC.

The V gene is TRBV5-6, the J gene TRBJ2-7; D is unclear. V was pared by 0 bases and J by 2 bases, with 12 bases between. There are 15 residues in the CDR3. CDR1 and CDR2 from the germline V gene are SGHDT and YYEEEE. DNA for the CDR3: TGTGCCAGCAGCTTGGGGCAGTTTTCCGCCTACGAGCAGTACTTC. Amino acid sequence: CASSLGQFSAYEQYF.

A note on this clone: The junction does not match germline at one end; this may be a read error. The chain combines TRBV7-7 with TRBJ2-2; 8 positions match TRBD1. Germline V gene data show CDR1 as SSHAT and CDR2 as FNYEAQ (reference sequence). The CDR3 spans 15 residues. The CDR3 DNA reads TGTGCTAGCAGCCCCGCCAGGGGGCTGACCGGGGAGCTGTTTTTT. This encodes CASSPARGLTGELFF. Looking up the rest from reference TRBV7-7 and TRBJ2-2 gives the full variable domain: GAGVSQSPRYKVTKRGQDVTLRCDPISSHATLYWYQQALGQGPEFLTYFNYEAQPDKSGLPSDRFSAERPEGSISTLTIQRTEQRDSAMYRCASSPARGLTGELFFGEGSRLTVL.